The 24 T cell receptor beta chains below all came from one sample that was sequenced in a study of cytomegalovirus exposure and HLA in healthy donors (dated by TCRdb to about 2017). The library was produced with the immunoSEQ multiplex PCR assay. The multiplex PCR relied on a mix of 60 forward primers for TCR Vbeta segments and 13 reverse primers for TCR Jbeta segments. This immuneACCESS table, as held by TCRdb, lists in-frame sequences with V and J called but not all clones. Of the missing ones, under half trace to an unresolved V gene in checked studies; the others have no known cause. This sample comprises 170,000 or so clones, over 65% of them detected only once. The ten largest account for approximately 1.5% of the sample. Sequences were obtained from PBMCs. All receptors come from a woman in her twenties or thirties in good health and CMV-seropositive.

The CDR3 here is CASSPDSHGYTF. CDR3 nucleotides: TGTGCCAGCAGCCCGGACAGCCATGGCTACACCTTC. This chain links TRBV5-6 with TRBJ1-2, with D possibly TRBD1 on 6 matching bases. This CDR3 comprises 12 residues. V lost 4 bases to trimming and J lost 6 bases, with 10 bases between them. Germline CDR1 is SGHDT and CDR2 is YYEEEE.

Written as DNA, the CDR3 is TGCGCCAGCACCGGGACTAGCGGTTACAATGAGCAGTTCTTC. This sequence encodes CASTGTSGYNEQFF. The rearrangement joins TRBV5-1 to TRBJ2-1; 11 positions match TRBD2. The germline CDR1 and CDR2 sequences are SGHRS and YFSETQ. This CDR3 is 14 amino acids long. The V segment lost 6 bases and the J segment 4 bases; nucleotides outside the gene matches: 3.

The genes are TRBV27 and TRBJ1-5, with D tentatively TRBD1 (6 bases). CDR3 size: 14 residues. The germline gives CDR1 MNHEY, CDR2 SMNVEV (reference sequence). V shed 5 bases and J shed 5 bases, with 13 bases lying between them. CDR3 loop: CASSPAQGHQPQHF. The CDR3 DNA reads TGTGCCAGCAGTCCGGCCCAGGGGCATCAGCCCCAGCATTTT.

The rearrangement joins TRBV12-5 to TRBJ2-1; TRBD2 agrees at 10 bases. This CDR3 has 20 amino acids. Per the germline V gene, CDR1 is LGHNT and CDR2 is FRNRAP. V trimming: 2 bases; J trimming: 3 bases; junction bases outside the gene matches: 16. CDR3 DNA sequence: TGTGCTAGTGGTTTGCCCTCCGGGACTAGCGCGTCAGGGGGCTACAATGAGCAGTTCTTC. As protein: CASGLPSGTSASGGYNEQFF.

This clone was seen only once. This chain joins TRBV28 and TRBJ1-1; D gene uncertain. Germline CDR1 reads MDHEN; CDR2 reads SYDVKM. V lost 5 bases, J lost 11 bases, and 18 bases lay in between. This CDR3 spans 13 amino acids. CDR3 amino acids: CASSPMTGTRAFF. The CDR3 nucleotides read TGTGCCAGCAGTCCTATGACGGGAACAAGGGCTTTCTTT. Together with reference TRBV28 and TRBJ1-1, the CDR3 gives the full variable domain: DVKVTQSSRYLVKRTGEKVFLECVQDMDHENMFWYRQDPGLGLRLIYFSYDVKMKEKGDIPEGYSVSREKKERFSLILESASTNQTSMYLCASSPMTGTRAFFGQGTRLTVV.

V usage is TRBV6-5 and J usage is TRBJ1-1; D ambiguous. Trimming shortened V by 10 bases and J by 9 bases, and 24 bases separated the two germline ends. The CDR3 covers 14 residues. Germline CDR1 and CDR2: MNHEY and SVGAGI. This CDR3 reads CATQVSAVRTQAFF. In DNA, the CDR3 is TGTGCCACCCAGGTTAGCGCGGTTAGGACGCAAGCTTTCTTT.

The chain couples TRBV28 to TRBJ1-5; no firm D call. V was shortened by 9 bases and J by 0 bases, with 9 bases between the two germline ends. Germline values: CDR1 MDHEN, CDR2 SYDVKM. This CDR3 contains 13 residues. In DNA, the CDR3 is TGTGCCAGTAATCAGGATAGCAATCAGCCCCAGCATTTT. This translates into CASNQDSNQPQHF.

The chain recombines TRBV28 with TRBJ1-1, with 8 bases that match TRBD1. This CDR3 is built from 16 residues. Germline V gene sequence: CDR1 MDHEN, CDR2 SYDVKM. With 4 bases clipped from V and 3 bases from J, the junction kept 10 bases outside the gene matches. In DNA, the CDR3 is TGTGCCAGCAGTTCGCTAAGTCAGGGGGCGGACACTGAAGCTTTCTTT. Residues: CASSSLSQGADTEAFF.

The gene calls are TRBV28 and TRBJ1-3; D not certain. This CDR3 comprises 14 residues. V lost 6 bases and J 4 bases, leaving 13 bases between the germline ends. CDR1 and CDR2 from the germline V gene are MDHEN and SYDVKM. The chain's CDR3 is CASRPLKWGNTIYF. CDR3 in DNA: TGTGCCAGCAGGCCCCTAAAGTGGGGAAACACCATATATTTT.

This clone came up a few times. CDR3 sequence (DNA): TGTGCCAGCAGTGAACGCTACGAGCAGTACTTC. Its translation is CASSERYEQYF. The chain has TRBV25-1 and TRBJ2-7; no definite D call. Trimming took 2 bases from V and 3 from J, leaving 2 bases between them. Germline assignment: CDR1 MGHDK and CDR2 SYGVNS. The CDR3 totals 11 residues.

This clone was seen more than once but under ten times. The V gene is TRBV14, the J gene TRBJ1-2; no reliable D call. The V end was cut by 0 bases, the J end by 13 bases, with 12 bases between. CDR1 and CDR2 from the germline V gene are SGHDN and FVKESK. This CDR3 contains 12 residues. DNA for the CDR3: TGTGCCAGCAGCCAAGAACCCGGGAGGGCCACCTTC. Amino acid sequence: CASSQEPGRATF. Combining the CDR3 with reference TRBV14 and TRBJ1-2 gives the whole variable domain EAGVTQFPSHSVIEKGQTVTLRCDPISGHDNLYWYRRVMGKEIKFLLHFVKESKQDESGMPNNRFLAERTGGTYSTLKVQPAELEDSGVYFCASSQEPGRATFGSGTRLTVV.

The rearrangement joins TRBV7-3 to TRBJ2-1; 13 bases align to TRBD2. The V and J ends lost 5 bases and 6 bases, in that order; junction bases with no gene match: 7. Germline assignment: CDR1 SGHTA and CDR2 FQGTGA. This CDR3 comprises 16 residues. CDR3 in amino acids: CASSRIGLAGVNEQFF. CDR3 nucleotides: TGTGCCAGCAGCCGGATCGGACTAGCGGGGGTCAATGAGCAGTTCTTC.

The chain combines TRBV4-3 with TRBJ1-5, with 8 bases matching TRBD1. Germline values: CDR1 LGHNA, CDR2 YSLEER. This CDR3 spans 15 amino acids. Trimming cost V 0 bases and J 6 bases; bases outside gene matches: 4. DNA for the CDR3: TGCGCCAGCAGCCAAGACGGACAGGGTGGTCAGCCCCAGCATTTT. Translating it yields CASSQDGQGGQPQHF.

A few counts support this clone. The junction departs from germline at one end; a sequencing error may be responsible. The rearrangement links TRBV30 to TRBJ1-1, with D possibly being TRBD1 (6 bases). This CDR3 spans 11 amino acids. Germline-derived CDR1 and CDR2 are GTSNPN and SVGIG (reference sequence). This chain's CDR3 is CAWSAVKDSHF. As DNA, the CDR3 is TGTGCCTGGAGTGCAGTAAAGGACAGCCACTTT.

The chain couples TRBV19 to TRBJ1-2, with 9 nucleotides matching TRBD1. This CDR3 is built from 16 residues. V dropped 5 bases and J dropped 4; count of bases not matched to a gene: 11. Germline CDR1 and CDR2: LNHDA and SQIVND (reference sequence). CDR3 residues: CASSPRDRDTGYGYTF. CDR3 nucleotides: TGTGCCAGTAGTCCCCGGGACAGGGATACGGGCTATGGCTACACCTTC.

The chain links TRBV15 to TRBJ2-5, with TRBD2 matching 15 bases. J lost 4 bases, V lost 5 bases, and 8 bases had no gene match. The germline V gene has CDR1 LNHNV and CDR2 YYDKDF (reference sequence). This CDR3 region has 17 residues. The CDR3 protein is CATSAGLAGGPGETQYF. The DNA for the CDR3 is TGTGCCACCAGCGCTGGACTAGCGGGAGGGCCCGGAGAGACCCAGTACTTC.

J is TRBJ1-1 and V is TRBV10-3; 7 bases are a match to TRBD1. CDR3 length equals 14 residues. Germline-derived CDR1 and CDR2 are ENHRY and SYGVKD. V trimming: 7 bases; J trimming: 4 bases; junction bases outside the gene matches: 9. CDR3 sequence: CAITLDRVGTEAFF. The CDR3, as DNA: TGTGCCATCACCCTAGACAGGGTGGGCACTGAAGCTTTCTTT.

In this sample, this clone turned up once. The V gene is TRBV19, the J gene TRBJ1-1; 9 nucleotides match TRBD1. CDR1 is LNHDA and CDR2 is SQIVND in the germline V gene (reference sequence). Trimming took 3 bases from V and 7 from J; bases not matched to a gene: 9. The CDR3 extends over 15 amino acids. CDR3 protein: CASSIPGTGRDEAFF. CDR3 DNA: TGTGCCAGTAGTATCCCCGGGACAGGGAGGGATGAAGCTTTCTTT.

CDR3 in DNA: TGTGCCAGCAGTTTAGTCAGGGGTACCTACGAGCAGTACTTC. The encoded protein is CASSLVRGTYEQYF. The V call is TRBV28, the J call TRBJ2-7, with TRBD1 as a possible D gene (6 bases). The CDR3 spans 14 residues. Germline CDR1 and CDR2: MDHEN and SYDVKM. The V end lost 2 bases, the J end lost 2 bases, and 10 bases lay between the germline ends.

The gene calls are TRBV5-1 and TRBJ1-1; 7 bases align to TRBD1. The CDR3 totals 15 residues. Germline V gene data show CDR1 as SGHRS and CDR2 as YFSETQ. The trim removed 0 bases at V and 0 bases at J, leaving 2 bases unmatched. In DNA form, the CDR3 reads TGCGCCAGCAGCTTGGCCCAGGGGGTGAACACTGAAGCTTTCTTT. It translates to CASSLAQGVNTEAFF.

This clone was picked up one time. The chain has TRBV27 and TRBJ2-7, with TRBD2 matching 13 bases. V shed 5 bases, J shed 7 bases, and the junction held 5 bases outside the gene matches. Germline assignment: CDR1 MNHEY and CDR2 SMNVEV (reference sequence). The CDR3 extends over 14 amino acids. Here the CDR3 reads CASSKLAGGREQYF. The CDR3 DNA reads TGTGCCAGCAGTAAACTAGCGGGAGGGCGAGAGCAGTACTTC.

This sequence joins TRBV4-1 and TRBJ2-7; the match to TRBD2 covers 14 bases. Germline-derived CDR1 and CDR2 are MGHRA and YSYEKL. J was trimmed by 3 bases and V by 4 bases; bases with no gene match: 11. The CDR3 sequence is 18 residues long. CDR3 coding DNA: TGCGCCAGCAGCCTTCGGGGACTAGCGGGAGAAGGGCACTACGAGCAGTACTTC. This codes for CASSLRGLAGEGHYEQYF.

Comment on this clone: Other DNA variants within this sample encode the same CDR3. The chain employs TRBV2 and TRBJ2-7; TRBD1 is a possible D gene (6 bases). Trimming shortened V by 6 bases and J by 3 bases, and 9 bases separated the two germline ends. The CDR3 runs to 12 residues. Germline assignment: CDR1 SNHLY and CDR2 FYNNEI. The CDR3: CASRTDSYEQYF. In DNA, the CDR3 is TGTGCCAGCAGGACGGACAGCTACGAGCAGTACTTC.

V is TRBV7-2 and J is TRBJ2-7; TRBD2 aligns across 8 bases. Looked up from germline, CDR1 is SGHTA and CDR2 is FQGNSA. Unmatched junction bases numbered 5, after V lost 1 base and J lost 0 bases. This CDR3 has 16 residues. The CDR3 sequence: CASSLDGGRLSYEQYF. The CDR3 nucleotides read TGTGCCAGCAGCTTAGATGGCGGGAGGCTCTCCTACGAGCAGTACTTC.